These T cell receptor beta chains were read from a single sample in a study of blood T cells in healthy people across ages. TCRdb used MiXCR to reprocess the 5' RACE reads, holding one entry per CDR3 protein. The profile shows more than 700,000 distinct CDR3 sequences, around 50% of them singletons. Specimen: blood. The source is a man of 80 years or more in good health. Each CDR3 is given with its conserved first and last residue. For some rows the clone size is stated as once, few or many, or as a class when expanded; others skip it.

>TRBV7-3|.
CASSPLAGIQETQYF
>TRBV12-3/TRBV12-4|.
CASSEEISYNEQFF
>TRBV6-1|.
CASSEVSGGYTDTQYF
>TRBV20-1|.
CSAETRAHTEAFF
>TRBV7-9|many
CASSFDRAAEQFF
>TRBV5-5|many
CASSQSRGSYEQYF
>TRBV24-1|.
CATSVQGYERFF
>TRBV6-5|.
CASSYSGRVGNEQFF
>TRBV9|.
CASSVSTLRTNEQYF
>TRBV12-3/TRBV12-4|.
CASSWLGSPLHF
>TRBV4-2|.
CASSRGGMNTEAFF
>TRBV20-1|.
CSARVSRRGATDTQYF
>TRBV28|many
CASSQDNQLYNEQFF
>TRBV6-6|.
CASSYAGQFSPLHF
>TRBV7-9|.
CASSPTGGSYDNEQFF
>TRBV20-1|few
CSASPRFSGFNNEQFF
>TRBV18|.
CASSPPYRGETQYF
>TRBV28|many
CASSPSGSINEQFF
>TRBV9|.
CVSSESLSSYEQYF
>TRBV15|few
CATSREVLHEQYF
>TRBV7-3|many
CASSLSLGDRYSNQPQHF
>TRBV7-9|.
CASSLLPGEQFF
>TRBV6-5|few
CASRPLAGGDGELFF
>TRBV5-1|many
CASSLNVAGNNNEQFF
>TRBV10-3|few
CAISEGGLNYGYTF
>TRBV12-3/TRBV12-4|.
CASTQGQLGGYTF
>TRBV4-1|.
CASSQGTTFNEKLFF
>TRBV6-5|.
CASTRSGGGYEKLFF
>TRBV29-1|.
CSAATSGQETQYF
>TRBV20-1|.
CSARESSAETQFF
>TRBV7-2|.
CASSLVGQGGTDTQYF
>TRBV29-1|.
CSVPEGLAHSTDTQYF
>TRBV20-1|.
CSARELRLSDEQYF
>TRBV29-1|.
CSVVVVADTQYF
>TRBV7-2|.
CASSPRTSGAPAYNEQFF
>TRBV28|.
CASSHVPNQPQHF
>TRBV6-6|few
CASRSPSGLTDTQYF
>TRBV4-2|once
CASSQVLTGLETQYF
>TRBV20-1|.
CSARDVQRTEYDYTF
>TRBV20-1|.
CSARDRFRTGFQPQHF
>TRBV12-3/TRBV12-4|.
CASTVGLAGGPSLQETQYF
>TRBV29-1|once
CSVDSGTSGTYELYF
>TRBV5-1|.
CASSPGTSGPGAWYTQYF